The entry below describes one T cell receptor (beta chain). Its antigen specificity is not known. The sample holds no much larger clone one base away, and base qualities are not on file. V is cut back by 5 bases and J by 3 bases, with 8 bases in the junction unmatched. From its cysteine to its phenylalanine, the CDR3 spans 16 amino acids. Only the CDR3 DNA stays, 48 bases, in frame from base 1. The germline V gene encodes CDR1 SGHTA and CDR2 FQGNSA. This specimen comes from a study of T cells after yellow fever vaccination (dated by TCRdb to about 2019). Context from the whole study: Libraries from fractions with low cell numbers were prepared with the SMART-Seq v4 Ultra Low Input RNA kit. Two healthy male donors, one aged 18 to 29 and one aged 30 to 40 years, made up the cohort. Blood was collected at multiple timepoints before and after primary and secondary immunization, and bulk PBMC replicates and cell subsets were isolated. To follow T-cell clones before and after primary and booster YFV17D yellow fever vaccination, bulk TCR alpha and beta repertoires were sequenced over time. General conclusions and limits of the study: Because the study included only a couple of donors, the extent to which the findings can be generalized is limited. Compared with the primary T-cell response, the secondary T-cell response was weaker but faster, peaking on day 5 rather than day 15. Most clones expanded after primary vaccination were re-detected after the booster (approximately 95% of CD4 and approximately 85% of CD8), suggesting broad memory maintenance. Computational filtering was needed because FACS-sorted repertoires could contain abundant contaminating clonotypes from the bulk population. A small share of clonotypes was detected in both CD4 and CD8 compartments, with the overlap likely arising from convergent recombination.

The treatment or condition label corresponds to: live attenuated yellow fever vaccine strain. At each blood-draw timepoint, two biological replicates of bulk PBMCs were collected. PBMCs were isolated from peripheral blood using a standard Ficoll-Paque protocol. TriZol was used to extract RNA from bulk PBMCs, from CD4 and CD8 fractions, and from dextramer-positive and dextramer-negative fractions. The instrument given in TCRdb is Illumina NovaSeq 6000. TCR cDNA was synthesized by 5'RACE template switching, through which a universal primer site and unique molecular identifiers were introduced. Priming of cDNA synthesis was performed from both the TCR alpha and TCR beta constant segments. Library amplification involved two PCR steps, and the second step added sample barcodes and sequencing adapters. Libraries were sequenced on Illumina HiSeq 2500 (2x100 bp) or NovaSeq (2x150 bp). Under the source paper's analysis protocol: MIGEC handled demultiplexing of reads and collapsing into UMI consensus sequences, while MiXCR performed V(D)J alignment. Vaccine-responding clonotypes were defined with edgeR using replicate PBMC samples, requiring FDR below 0.01 and a log2 fold change above 5 up to day 15. Bulk clonotypes were assigned CD4 or CD8 identity according to which sequenced CD4 or CD8 repertoire held them at higher abundance. TCRdb reprocessing: public reads trimmed at Q25 with fastp, clones called with MiXCR, in-frame beta chains kept. Each CDR3 protein gets just one entry, which takes the most common genes and DNA from the rows behind it. In this record, the V and J calls reflect TCRdb's handling and not the investigators' own analysis. The sample yields a few hundred thousand distinct CDR3 sequences; roughly 4.3% were counted once. The top ten clonotypes cover approximately 19% of the sample.

The chain employs TRBV7-2 and TRBJ2-5; TRBD2 matches 11 bases in the middle. This receptor was identified in a young man who received the YFV17D yellow fever vaccine. The sample here was PBMCs, taken 15 days after the yellow fever booster vaccination. DNA sequence: TGTGCCAGCAGCACTTCGACTAGCGGGGTAAAAGAGACCCAGTACTTC. Its protein is CASSTSTSGVKETQYF.